Presented here are 13 T cell receptor beta chains from one specimen sequenced in a study of shared clonotypes between healthy human individuals. Using immunoSEQ multiplex PCR, the repertoire was profiled, and TCRdb retains in-frame clones only, with some absent. This sample has more than 2,000,000 clones, with 90% to 95% found just once. Input material: naive CD4+ T cells from PBMCs. Stated subset: CD45RA+ positively selected. The source of these receptors is a man between 18 and 29 years old in good health. Some clones in this sample may be carry-over from other donors' samples.

The gene calls are TRBV7-3 and TRBJ2-2; no clear D. The CDR3 covers 16 residues. V lost 1 base to trimming and J lost 2 bases, with 11 bases between them. Looked up from germline, CDR1 is SGHTA and CDR2 is FQGTGA. CDR3 protein: CASSLRGLANTGELFF. CDR3 DNA: TGTGCCAGCAGCTTAAGAGGTTTGGCCAACACCGGGGAGCTGTTTTTT.

This rearrangement joins TRBV5-1 to TRBJ2-5, with 13 positions matching TRBD2. Germline CDR1 reads SGHRS; CDR2 reads YFSETQ. CDR3 length: 15 amino acids. V was clipped by 4 bases and J by 3 bases; unmatched bases: 3. The CDR3 DNA follows: TGCGCCAGCAGCACGGGACTAGCGGGAAAAGAGACCCAGTACTTC. It specifies CASSTGLAGKETQYF.

The chain combines TRBV7-9 with TRBJ1-1; D is ambiguous. The CDR3 runs 18 residues. Germline V gene data show CDR1 as SEHNR and CDR2 as FQNEAQ (reference sequence). Trimming took 1 base from V and 0 from J, leaving 18 bases between them. The CDR3 sequence: CASSLVRLTQKMNTEAFF. CDR3 nucleotide sequence: TGTGCCAGCAGCTTAGTCCGGCTGACCCAAAAAATGAACACTGAAGCTTTCTTT.

This clone was seen only once. CDR3 coding DNA: TGTGCCGGGCCGTGGGAGGGCGTCGATGGCTACACCTTC. It yields the protein CAGPWEGVDGYTF. The chain is built from TRBV5-8 and TRBJ1-2; no reliable D call. The germline V and J ends were trimmed by 10 bases and 6 bases, with 19 bases remaining between them. Germline V gene sequence: CDR1 SGHTS, CDR2 YDEGEE. CDR3 length: 13 amino acids.

The chain recombines TRBV19 with TRBJ1-5, with 9 bases fitting TRBD1. CDR3 length equals 14 residues. CDR1 is LNHDA, CDR2 SQIVND, per germline (reference sequence). V trimming: 6 bases; J trimming: 7 bases; junction bases outside the gene matches: 7. The CDR3 DNA follows: TGTGCCAGTAGGAGGACAGGGGCCGTCCAGCCCCAGCATTTT. Amino acids: CASRRTGAVQPQHF. The full variable domain, in which reference TRBV19 and TRBJ1-5 provide the parts outside the CDR3, is DGGITQSPKYLFRKEGQNVTLSCEQNLNHDAMYWYRQDPGQGLRLIYYSQIVNDFQKGDIAEGYSVSREKKESFPLTVTSAQKNPTAFYLCASRRTGAVQPQHFGDGTRLSIL.

The rearrangement joins TRBV28 to TRBJ2-5; TRBD1 or TRBD2 may be the D gene (5 bases each). The CDR3 has 13 residues. CDR1 is MDHEN and CDR2 is SYDVKM in the germline V gene. V lost 6 bases to trimming and J lost 4 bases, with 12 bases between them. CDR3 nucleotides: TGTGCCAGCAGCTCCCGGGACCTAGAGACCCAGTACTTC. Its translation: CASSSRDLETQYF.

The genes are TRBV11-3 and TRBJ2-3; 11 nucleotides line up with TRBD2. Per germline, CDR1 SGHNT and CDR2 YENEEA. The V segment lost 3 bases and the J segment 3 bases; nucleotides outside the gene matches: 2. This CDR3 has 15 amino acids. The CDR3 is CASSFSGRVTDTQYF. The CDR3 nucleotides are TGTGCCAGCAGCTTTAGCGGGAGGGTAACAGATACGCAGTATTTT.

This clone was seen a handful of times. The J gene is TRBJ1-1, the V gene TRBV2; 10 bases match TRBD1. The germline gives CDR1 SNHLY, CDR2 FYNNEI. J gave up 7 bases and V 6 bases, and 2 bases lay outside the gene matches. CDR3 length equals 12 residues. The chain's CDR3 is CASRGQGYEAFF. CDR3 DNA sequence: TGTGCCAGCAGGGGACAGGGGTATGAAGCTTTCTTT.

The J gene is TRBJ1-5, the V gene TRBV18, with D possibly being TRBD1 (5 bases). The CDR3 has 14 residues. Per germline, CDR1 KGHSH and CDR2 LQKENI. Trimming stripped 3 bases from V and 4 bases from J, with 10 bases between. The CDR3 sequence is CASSPWGGNQPQHF. The CDR3 DNA is TGTGCCAGCTCACCTTGGGGGGGAAATCAGCCCCAGCATTTT.

Concerning this clone itself: The same CDR3 arises from other DNA sequences in this sample as well. V gene TRBV5-1 combines with J gene TRBJ1-4, with a possible D match to TRBD1 (5 bases). V lost 0 bases to trimming and J lost 5 bases, with 8 bases between them. Per germline, CDR1 SGHRS and CDR2 YFSETQ. The length of the CDR3 is 14 residues. The CDR3 bases are TGCGCCAGCAGCTTGGTGGCAGGGAATGAAAAACTGTTTTTT. Translation gives CASSLVAGNEKLFF.

This chain links TRBV25-1 with TRBJ2-3; D possibly corresponds to TRBD1 (5 bases). V was trimmed by 6 bases and J by 4 bases, leaving 14 bases between them. Germline CDR1 MGHDK, CDR2 SYGVNS. The CDR3 is 14 residues long. CDR3 amino acids: CASRERGIPDTQYF. For the CDR3, the DNA is TGTGCCAGCAGGGAAAGGGGTATCCCAGATACGCAGTATTTT.

The chain uses TRBV2 and TRBJ2-6; D remains unclear. CDR1 is SNHLY and CDR2 is FYNNEI in the germline V gene. This CDR3 has 13 amino acids. V gave up 9 bases and J gave up 1 base, with 7 bases separating them. The CDR3 DNA sequence: TGTGCCAGAAGATCGTCTGGGGCCAACGTCCTGACTTTC. The encoded protein is CARRSSGANVLTF.

The V gene is TRBV11-2, the J gene TRBJ2-3; D is unclear. Per germline, CDR1 SGHAT and CDR2 FQNNGV. V lost 3 bases and J 6 bases, leaving 13 bases between the germline ends. The CDR3 is 14 amino acids. The CDR3 DNA is TGTGCCAGCAGCTTCCTGGCGGCCGCGGATACGCAGTATTTT. Translated, it gives CASSFLAAADTQYF.